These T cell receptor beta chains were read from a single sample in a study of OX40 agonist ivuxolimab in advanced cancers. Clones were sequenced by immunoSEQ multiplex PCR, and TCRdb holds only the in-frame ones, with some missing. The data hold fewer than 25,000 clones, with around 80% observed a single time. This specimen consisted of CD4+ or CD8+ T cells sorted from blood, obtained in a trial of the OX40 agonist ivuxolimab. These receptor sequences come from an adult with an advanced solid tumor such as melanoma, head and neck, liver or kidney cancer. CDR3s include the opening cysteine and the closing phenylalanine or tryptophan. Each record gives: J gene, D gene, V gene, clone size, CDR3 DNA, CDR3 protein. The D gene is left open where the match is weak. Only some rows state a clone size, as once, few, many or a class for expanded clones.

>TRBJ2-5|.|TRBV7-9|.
TGTGCCAGCAGCTCCGCTTGGGGTGAGGAGACCCAGTACTTC
CASSSAWGEETQYF
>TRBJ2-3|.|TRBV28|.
TGTGCCAGCAGTTTCATGGGATATGGCAGAGACCTCACAGATACGCAGTATTTT
CASSFMGYGRDLTDTQYF
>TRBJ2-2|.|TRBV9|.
TGTGCCAGCAGCGTAGAAATCCCCCCAGGGGAGCTGTTTTTT
CASSVEIPPGELFF
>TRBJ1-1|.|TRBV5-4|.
TGTGCCAGCAGCCAAGGGACACTATTCATGAACACTGAAGCTTTCTTT
CASSQGTLFMNTEAFF
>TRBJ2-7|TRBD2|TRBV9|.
TGTGCCAGCAGCGTCGCGAGCGGGGGCTACGAGCAGTACTTC
CASSVASGGYEQYF
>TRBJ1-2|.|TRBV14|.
TGTGCCAGCAGCCCAGGGAGGTCGAACTATGGCTACACCTTC
CASSPGRSNYGYTF
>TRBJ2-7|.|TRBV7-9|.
TGTGCCAGCAGCGTAGTCCCCTACGAGCAGTACTTC
CASSVVPYEQYF
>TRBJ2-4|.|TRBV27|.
TGTGCCAGCAGTTTGTCGGGCTTAAACATTCAGTACTTC
CASSLSGLNIQYF
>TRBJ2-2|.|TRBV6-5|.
TGTGCCAGCAGCCTGGCCCCTTACACCGGGGAGCTGTTTTTT
CASSLAPYTGELFF
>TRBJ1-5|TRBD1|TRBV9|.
TGTGCCAGCAGCGTGACTCCGGGACAGGTTATCTTTAGCAATCAGCCCCAGCATTTT
CASSVTPGQVIFSNQPQHF
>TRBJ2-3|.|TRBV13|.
TGTGCCAGCAGCCAAGAGGTAGGGGGTAGCACAGATACGCAGTATTTT
CASSQEVGGSTDTQYF
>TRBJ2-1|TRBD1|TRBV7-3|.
TGTGCCAGCAGCCCGGTACAGGGGGCCGGTGAGCAGTTCTTC
CASSPVQGAGEQFF
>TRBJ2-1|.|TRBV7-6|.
TGTGCCAGCAGCTTAGGCACTAGCTCATGGGAGCAGTTCTTC
CASSLGTSSWEQFF
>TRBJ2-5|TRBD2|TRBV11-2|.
TGTGCCAGCAGAGCGGGACTAGCGGGGGGGCTTTTCCAAGAGACCCAGTACTTC
CASRAGLAGGLFQETQYF
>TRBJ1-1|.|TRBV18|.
TGTGCCAGCTCACCACCGGGAGGGGTTAAGGTGGTGAACACTGAAGCTTTCTTT
CASSPPGGVKVVNTEAFF
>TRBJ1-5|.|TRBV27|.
TGTGCCAGCAGTTTAGGACGGAATAATCAGCCCCAGCATTTT
CASSLGRNNQPQHF
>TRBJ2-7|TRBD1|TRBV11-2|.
TGTGCCAGCAGCTTGGGACAGGGGCCCCACTACGAGCAGTACTTC
CASSLGQGPHYEQYF
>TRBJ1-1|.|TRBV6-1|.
TGTGCCAGCAGCGAACGAAGCACTGAAGCTTTCTTT
CASSERSTEAFF
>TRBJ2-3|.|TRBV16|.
TGTGCCAGCAGCCAATCATACAGGCGGAGCACAGATACGCAGTATTTT
CASSQSYRRSTDTQYF
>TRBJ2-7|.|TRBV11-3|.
TGTGCCAGCAGCTTAGATTTGAGCAGAAACGAGCAGTACTTC
CASSLDLSRNEQYF
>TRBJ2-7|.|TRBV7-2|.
TGTGCCAGCAGCTCCGCCGTTGGGAGCTACGAGCAGTACTTC
CASSSAVGSYEQYF
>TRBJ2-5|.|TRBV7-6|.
TGTGCCAGCAGCTCGAGGGTAGGGGGGGGACAAGAGACCCAGTACTTC
CASSSRVGGGQETQYF
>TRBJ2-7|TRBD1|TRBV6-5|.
TGTGCCAGCTTGGGGACAGGGTCCTACGAGCAGTACTTC
CASLGTGSYEQYF
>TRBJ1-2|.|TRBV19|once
TGTGCCAGTAGCGCAATCCGGGACACTTATAACTATGGCTACACCTTC
CASSAIRDTYNYGYTF
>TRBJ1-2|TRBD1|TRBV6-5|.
TGTGCCAGCAGTTACTCACAGGGGAACTATGGCTACACCTTC
CASSYSQGNYGYTF
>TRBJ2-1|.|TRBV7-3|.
TGTGCCAGCAGCATTGGACAGAGCTCCTACAATGAGCAGTTCTTC
CASSIGQSSYNEQFF
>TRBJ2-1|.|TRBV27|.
TGTGCCAGCAGTTGGGCAGCGGACAATGAGCAGTTCTTC
CASSWAADNEQFF
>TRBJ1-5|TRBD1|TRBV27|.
TGTGCCAGCAGTTTGTTCTCAACAGGGGTGGGTCAGCCCCAGCATTTT
CASSLFSTGVGQPQHF
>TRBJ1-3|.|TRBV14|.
TGTGCCAGCAGCCAAGGTGGCGTCCCTGGAAACACCATATATTTT
CASSQGGVPGNTIYF
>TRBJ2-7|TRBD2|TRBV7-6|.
TGTGCCAGCAGCTCACAACTAGCGGGAGGGCAGGACGAGCAGTACTTC
CASSSQLAGGQDEQYF
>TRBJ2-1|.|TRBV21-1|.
TGTGCCAGCAGCAAAGATGCAGTCGATAGCTCCTACAATGAGCAGTTCTTC
CASSKDAVDSSYNEQFF
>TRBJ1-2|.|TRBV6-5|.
TGTGCCAGCAGCCCTAATCGACGGGACTATGGCTACACCTTC
CASSPNRRDYGYTF
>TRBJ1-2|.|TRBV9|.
TGTGCCAGCAGCGTAGCCGAAGCTAACTATGGCTACACCTTC
CASSVAEANYGYTF
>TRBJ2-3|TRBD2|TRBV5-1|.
TGCGCCAGCAGCTTGGGACTAGCGGGGGGGTTTCTCACAGATACGCAGTATTTT
CASSLGLAGGFLTDTQYF
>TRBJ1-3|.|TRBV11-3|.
TGTGCCAGCAGCTTCGGGGGAAACACCATATATTTT
CASSFGGNTIYF
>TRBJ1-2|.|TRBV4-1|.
TGCGCCAGCAGCCAGACTGAGGGGAAGGAAGGCTATGGCTACACCTTC
CASSQTEGKEGYGYTF
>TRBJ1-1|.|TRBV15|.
TGTGCCACCAGCAGAGACCGAGCCTTGAACACTGAAGCTTTCTTT
CATSRDRALNTEAFF
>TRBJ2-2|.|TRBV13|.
TGTGCCAGCAGCTGGCGGGGGGAGCTGTTTTTT
CASSWRGELFF
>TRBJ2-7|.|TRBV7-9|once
TGTGCCAGCAGCTTAGACCGCTCCTACGAGCAGTACTTC
CASSLDRSYEQYF
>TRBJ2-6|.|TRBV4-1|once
TGCGCCAGCAGCCAAGGCGGTAACTCTGGGGCCAACGTCCTGACTTTC
CASSQGGNSGANVLTF
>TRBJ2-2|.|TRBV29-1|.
TGCAGCGTTGGGAGCGGGGAGCTGTTTTTT
CSVGSGELFF
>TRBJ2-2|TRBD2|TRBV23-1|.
TGCGCCAGCAGTCAACCCACACGCTGGACTAGGGGCACCGGGGAGCTGTTTTTT
CASSQPTRWTRGTGELFF
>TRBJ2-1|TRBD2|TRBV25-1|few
TGTGCCAGCAGTGGAAGCGGGGGATACAATGAGCAGTTCTTC
CASSGSGGYNEQFF
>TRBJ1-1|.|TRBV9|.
TGTGCCAGCAGCGTAGAAGGCATGAACACTGAAGCTTTCTTT
CASSVEGMNTEAFF
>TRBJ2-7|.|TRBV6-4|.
TGTGCCAGCAGTGAACGACATGGCATCTACGAGCAGTACTTC
CASSERHGIYEQYF
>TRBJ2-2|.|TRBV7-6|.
TGTGCCAGCAGCTTAGCGGGCGCCGGGGAGCTGTTTTTT
CASSLAGAGELFF
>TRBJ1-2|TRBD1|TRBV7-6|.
TGTGCCAGCAGCCCGGGACAGGCCGGTAACTATGGCTACACCTTC
CASSPGQAGNYGYTF
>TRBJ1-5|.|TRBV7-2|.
TGTGCCAGCAGCGGTAACAATTATAGCAATCAGCCCCAGCATTTT
CASSGNNYSNQPQHF
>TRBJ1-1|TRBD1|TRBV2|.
TGTGCCAGCAGTGACCTAGACAGGGGCACTGAAGCTTTCTTT
CASSDLDRGTEAFF